This passage covers 21 T cell receptor beta chains from one sample sequenced in a study of patients with pleural tuberculosis (dated by TCRdb to the mid-2010s). Sequencing took place on an Illumina Genome Analyzer IIx. TCRdb applied fastp at Q25 and MiXCR to the public reads, then kept only in-frame beta chains. CDR3 protein duplicates are merged, each entry listing the most common genes and DNA. The sample table records 45,000 to 60,000 distinct CDR3 sequences; less than 8% of these occur just once. 16% of the sample is taken by the ten largest. Receptor source: a human donor with pleural tuberculosis.

This clonotype was picked up a small number of times. V gene TRBV29-1 combines with J gene TRBJ2-1; 14 nucleotides match TRBD2. Trimming took 6 bases from V and 10 from J; bases not matched to a gene: 5. CDR1 is SQVTM and CDR2 is ANQGSEA in the germline V gene. The length of the CDR3 is 13 residues. For the CDR3, the DNA is TGCAGCGTCCCGGGACTAGCGGGAGAAGAGCAGTTCTTC. Its protein product is CSVPGLAGEEQFF.

Note on this clonotype: One base away lies a much larger clone, so this may be a sequencing read error. The chain recombines TRBV3-1 with TRBJ2-1; D unresolved. Germline values: CDR1 LGHDT, CDR2 YNNKEL (reference sequence). The CDR3 spans 11 residues. CDR3 bases: TGTGCCAGCAGTTATCTTGATGAGCAGTCCTTC. This sequence encodes CASSYLDEQSF.

This chain uses TRBV19 with TRBJ1-1; perhaps TRBD1 as D (6 bases). The V gene lost 5 bases and the J gene lost 1 base, with 14 bases spanning the gap. Germline V gene sequence: CDR1 LNHDA, CDR2 SQIVND (reference sequence). The CDR3 has 15 amino acids. The CDR3: CASSVPGARNTEAFF. The CDR3 DNA reads TGTGCCAGTAGTGTCCCGGGGGCCCGGAACACTGAAGCTTTCTTT.

The V gene is TRBV10-3, the J gene TRBJ2-1; perhaps D is TRBD1 or TRBD2 (5 bases each). This CDR3 comprises 12 residues. Germline-derived CDR1 and CDR2 are ENHRY and SYGVKD. Trimming shortened V by 4 bases and J by 14 bases, and 15 bases separated the two germline ends. DNA of the CDR3: TGTGCCATCAGTGGGGACCAACTCCCGGAGTTCTTC. This encodes CAISGDQLPEFF.

This clonotype has ten or more counts. The V gene is TRBV3-1, the J gene TRBJ1-5, with unresolved D. CDR1 is LGHDT, CDR2 YNNKEL, per germline (reference sequence). This CDR3 has 14 amino acids. V lost 3 bases and J lost 0, with 6 bases in between. The CDR3 bases are TGTGCCAGCAGCCAGGTCATTAGCAATCAGCCCCAGCATTTT. Its translation is CASSQVISNQPQHF.

This clonotype was picked up many times. CDR3 DNA: TGTGCCAGCAGCCAAGGGTGGGGTGAAAAACTGTTTTTT. Residues: CASSQGWGEKLFF. The chain combines TRBV3-1 with TRBJ1-4, with D unclear. V gave up 1 base and J gave up 7 bases, with 7 bases separating them. The CDR3 covers 13 residues. The germline V gene encodes CDR1 LGHDT and CDR2 YNNKEL (reference sequence).

This clonotype was detected ten times or more. The J gene is TRBJ2-7, the V gene TRBV20-1; 12 bases align to TRBD2. V lost 0 bases, J lost 6 bases, and 3 bases stayed unmatched. Germline CDR1 reads DFQATT; CDR2 reads SNEGSKA (reference sequence). CDR3 length: 14 amino acids. CDR3 region: CSARDLLAGGEQYF. DNA for the CDR3: TGCAGTGCTAGAGATCTACTAGCGGGAGGCGAGCAGTACTTC.

This clonotype has at least ten counts. The chain links TRBV20-1 to TRBJ2-1; 11 bases match TRBD2. CDR3 length equals 15 residues. V shed 0 bases and J 7 bases; nucleotides not matched to a gene: 5. Germline V CDR1 and CDR2: DFQATT, SNEGSKA (reference sequence). The CDR3, as DNA: TGCAGTGCTAGAGAGCGCCTAGCGGGAGGTAATGAGCAGTTCTTC. Translated, it gives CSARERLAGGNEQFF.

This clonotype was detected ten times or more. The chain has TRBV2 and TRBJ2-1; TRBD2 matches at 10 bases. This CDR3 is built from 17 residues. Germline-derived CDR1 and CDR2 are SNHLY and FYNNEI. With V trimmed by 0 bases and J by 8 bases, 10 bases remained unmatched. The CDR3 loop is CASSEALLAGADDEQFF. The CDR3 coding sequence is TGTGCCAGCAGTGAAGCGCTTCTAGCGGGAGCAGATGATGAGCAGTTCTTC.

This clonotype has more than one count but fewer than ten. This chain connects TRBV12-3 or TRBV12-4 to TRBJ2-5; tentatively, D is TRBD1 or TRBD2 (5 bases each). Trimming took off 3 bases at V and 2 bases at J, with 10 bases between the two ends. The CDR3 extends over 14 amino acids. CDR3 in amino acids: CASSFGTGQETQYF. The CDR3 DNA reads as TGTGCCAGCAGTTTCGGGACCGGACAAGAGACCCAGTACTTC.

This rearrangement joins TRBV19 to TRBJ2-1; 8 nucleotides agree with TRBD2. V lost 9 bases to trimming and J lost 5 bases; unmatched junction nucleotides: 9. This CDR3 contains 14 residues. Per germline, CDR1 LNHDA and CDR2 SQIVND (reference sequence). The DNA for the CDR3 is TGTGCCAGGTGGGGCGGGAGGACCGACAATGAGCAGTTCTTC. It encodes CARWGGRTDNEQFF.

This clonotype showed up many times. This chain connects TRBV2 to TRBJ1-1, with 8 bases fitting TRBD1. The V gene's germline CDR1 is SNHLY and CDR2 FYNNEI. The CDR3 is 12 amino acids. V dropped 6 bases and J dropped 7; count of bases not matched to a gene: 4. The CDR3 nucleotides are TGTGCCAGCAGCGCGACAGGGGATGAAGCTTTCTTT. Translated: CASSATGDEAFF.

This clonotype showed up just a few times. The J gene is TRBJ2-1, the V gene TRBV19; no reliable D call. The germline V gene encodes CDR1 LNHDA and CDR2 SQIVND (reference sequence). The CDR3 totals 13 residues. With 4 bases removed from V and 10 bases from J, the gap between germline ends came to 14 bases. For the CDR3, the DNA is TGTGCCAGTAGTACCTTGACTCTCGGGGAGCAGTTCTTC. This translates into CASSTLTLGEQFF.

This clonotype has only a few counts. CDR3 DNA sequence: TGTGCCAGCAGGGGCGACGGGGGTAATGAGCAGTTCTTC. Its protein product is CASRGDGGNEQFF. The rearrangement joins TRBV12-3 or TRBV12-4 to TRBJ2-1; D might be TRBD2 (6 bases). The CDR3 has 13 amino acids. Trimming left V 6 bases short and J 7 bases short, with 13 bases between.

A few counts support this clonotype. The chain combines TRBV2 with TRBJ1-1; 9 bases are a match to TRBD1. The CDR3 length is 15 residues. V shed 3 bases, J shed 5 bases, and the junction held 7 bases outside the gene matches. In germline, CDR1 is SNHLY, CDR2 FYNNEI. Written as DNA, the CDR3 is TGTGCCAGCAGTGACCCGACAGGGGGGGATACTGAAGCTTTCTTT. Translating it yields CASSDPTGGDTEAFF.

This clonotype was observed many times. The V and J genes are TRBV2 and TRBJ1-4, with 7 bases lining up with TRBD1. There are 13 residues in the CDR3. V was pared by 6 bases and J by 7 bases, with 5 bases of the junction left unmatched. The V gene's germline CDR1 is SNHLY and CDR2 FYNNEI. CDR3 nucleotide sequence: TGTGCCAGCAGACCCGACAGGGTTGAAAAACTGTTTTTT. It is translated as CASRPDRVEKLFF.

The chain combines TRBV12-3 or TRBV12-4 with TRBJ1-5; unclear D gene. The V end was cut by 0 bases, the J end by 7 bases, with 7 bases between. CDR3 length: 13 amino acids. The CDR3 reads CASSLAAKQPQHF. Here the CDR3 DNA reads TGTGCCAGCAGTTTAGCGGCGAAACAGCCCCAGCATTTT.

The gene calls are TRBV5-4 and TRBJ1-4; D may be TRBD1 (5 bases). Germline V gene sequence: CDR1 SGHNT, CDR2 YYREEE (reference sequence). This CDR3 has 14 amino acids. Deletions cut 0 bases from V and 8 bases from J, with 11 bases between. CDR3 in amino acids: CASSLAGSGEKLFF. CDR3 sequence (DNA): TGTGCCAGCAGCTTGGCAGGGAGCGGGGAAAAACTGTTTTTT.

This clonotype was counted many times. CDR3 nucleotides: TGTGCCAGTAGTGTAACCGACAGGGTCAATCAGCCCCAGCATTTT. Encoded protein: CASSVTDRVNQPQHF. This chain joins TRBV19 and TRBJ1-5, with 7 bases that match TRBD1. The trim removed 5 bases at V and 3 bases at J, leaving 7 bases unmatched. The CDR3 has 15 amino acids. The germline gives CDR1 LNHDA, CDR2 SQIVND (reference sequence).

This clonotype was recorded once. This CDR3 fails to terminate in the conserved phenylalanine or tryptophan, so it likely reflects a read error. The V call is TRBV5-4, the J call TRBJ2-2; the D gene is possibly TRBD1 (6 bases). The CDR3 extends over 15 amino acids. Per germline, CDR1 SGHNT and CDR2 YYREEE (reference sequence). Trimming stripped 0 bases from V and 4 bases from J, with 10 bases between. The CDR3 DNA is TGTGCCAGCAGCTTGGGAGCCAGGGGCACCGGGGAGCTGTTTCTT. Translated, it gives CASSLGARGTGELFL.

This clonotype was detected ten times or more. The chain couples TRBV20-1 to TRBJ2-7; TRBD1 aligns across 11 bases. The CDR3 extends over 14 amino acids. In germline, CDR1 is DFQATT, CDR2 SNEGSKA (reference sequence). With 6 bases clipped from V and 7 bases from J, the junction kept 11 bases outside the gene matches. The CDR3: CSAPSGTGGDEQYF. CDR3 in DNA: TGCAGTGCCCCGTCCGGGACAGGGGGAGATGAGCAGTACTTC.